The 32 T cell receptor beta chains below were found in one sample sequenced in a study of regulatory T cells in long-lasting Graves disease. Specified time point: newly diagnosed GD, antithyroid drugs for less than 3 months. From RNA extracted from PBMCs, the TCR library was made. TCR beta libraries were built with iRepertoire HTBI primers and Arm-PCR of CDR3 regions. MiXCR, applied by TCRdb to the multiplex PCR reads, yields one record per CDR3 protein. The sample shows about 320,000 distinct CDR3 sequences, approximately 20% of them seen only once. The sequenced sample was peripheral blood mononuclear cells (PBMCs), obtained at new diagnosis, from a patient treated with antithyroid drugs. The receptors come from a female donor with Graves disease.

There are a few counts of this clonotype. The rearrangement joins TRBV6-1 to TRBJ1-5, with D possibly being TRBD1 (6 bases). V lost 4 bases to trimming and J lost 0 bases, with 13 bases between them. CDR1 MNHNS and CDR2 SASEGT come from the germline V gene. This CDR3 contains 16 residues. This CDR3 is CASSARDNYSNQPQHF. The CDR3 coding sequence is TGTGCCAGCAGTGCCCGGGACAACTATAGCAATCAGCCCCAGCATTTT.

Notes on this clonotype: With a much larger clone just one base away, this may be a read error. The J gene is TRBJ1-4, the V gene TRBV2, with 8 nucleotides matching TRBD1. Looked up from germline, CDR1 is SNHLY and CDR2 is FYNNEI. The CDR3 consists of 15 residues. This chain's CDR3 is CASRGDRGIGEKLLF. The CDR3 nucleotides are TGTGCCAGCAGAGGAGACAGGGGAATAGGTGAAAAACTGCTTTTT.

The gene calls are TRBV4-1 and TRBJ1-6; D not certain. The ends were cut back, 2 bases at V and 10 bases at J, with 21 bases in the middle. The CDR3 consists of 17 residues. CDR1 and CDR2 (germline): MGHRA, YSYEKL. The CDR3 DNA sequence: TGCGCCAGCAGCCAAATTGTGGCAGAGCCCATTTGGTCACCCCTCCACTTT. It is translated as CASSQIVAEPIWSPLHF.

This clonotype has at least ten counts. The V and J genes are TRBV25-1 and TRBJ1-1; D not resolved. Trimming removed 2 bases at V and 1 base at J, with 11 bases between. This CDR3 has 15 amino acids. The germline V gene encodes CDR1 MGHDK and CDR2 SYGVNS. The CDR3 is CASSETWEANTEAFF. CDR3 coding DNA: TGTGCCAGCAGTGAAACGTGGGAGGCGAACACTGAAGCTTTCTTT.

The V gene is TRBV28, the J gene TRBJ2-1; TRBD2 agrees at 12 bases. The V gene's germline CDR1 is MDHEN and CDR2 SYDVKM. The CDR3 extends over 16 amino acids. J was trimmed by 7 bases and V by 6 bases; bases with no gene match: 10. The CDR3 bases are TGTGCCAGCAGCTTCGATCTAGCGGGAGGGAAGAATGAGCAGTTCTTC. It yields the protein CASSFDLAGGKNEQFF.

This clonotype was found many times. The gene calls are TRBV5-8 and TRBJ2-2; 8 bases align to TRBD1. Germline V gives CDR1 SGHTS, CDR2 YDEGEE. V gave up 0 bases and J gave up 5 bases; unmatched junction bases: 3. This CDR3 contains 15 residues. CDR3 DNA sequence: TGTGCCAGCAGCTTGGGGACAGGGTGGACCGGGGAGCTGTTTTTT. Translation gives CASSLGTGWTGELFF.

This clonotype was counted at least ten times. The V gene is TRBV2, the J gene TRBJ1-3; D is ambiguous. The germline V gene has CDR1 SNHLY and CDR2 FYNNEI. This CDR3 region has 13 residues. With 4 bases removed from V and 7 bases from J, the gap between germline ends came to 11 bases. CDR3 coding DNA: TGTGCCAGCAGTGGAAGCGGGTTGAACACCATATATTTT. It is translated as CASSGSGLNTIYF.

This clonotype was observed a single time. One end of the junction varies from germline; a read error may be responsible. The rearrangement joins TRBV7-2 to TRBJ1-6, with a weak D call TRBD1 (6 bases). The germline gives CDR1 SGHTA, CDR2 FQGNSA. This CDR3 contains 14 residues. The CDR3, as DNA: TGTGCCAGCAGCTCGCGGGACATTAATTCACCCCTCCTCTTC. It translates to CASSSRDINSPLLF.

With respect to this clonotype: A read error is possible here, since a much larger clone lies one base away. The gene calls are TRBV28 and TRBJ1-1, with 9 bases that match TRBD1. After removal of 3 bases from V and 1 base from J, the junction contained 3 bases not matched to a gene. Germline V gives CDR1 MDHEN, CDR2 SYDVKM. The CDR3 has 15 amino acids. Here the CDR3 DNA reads TGTGCCAGCAGTTTCCCGACAGGGGGGAACACTGAAGCTTTCTTT. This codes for CASSFPTGGNTEAFF. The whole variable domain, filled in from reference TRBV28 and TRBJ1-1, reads DVKVTQSSRYLVKRTGEKVFLECVQDMDHENMFWYRQDPGLGLRLIYFSYDVKMKEKGDIPEGYSVSREKKERFSLILESASTNQTSMYLCASSFPTGGNTEAFFGQGTRLTVV.

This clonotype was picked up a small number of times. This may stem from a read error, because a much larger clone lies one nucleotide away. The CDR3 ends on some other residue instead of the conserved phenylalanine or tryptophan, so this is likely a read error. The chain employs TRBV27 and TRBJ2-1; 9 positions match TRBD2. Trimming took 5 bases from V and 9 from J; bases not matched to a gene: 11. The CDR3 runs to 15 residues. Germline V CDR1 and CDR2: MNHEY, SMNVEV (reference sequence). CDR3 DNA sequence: TGTGCCAGCAGTCAGGGACTAGCCTCCTCGGTTGAGCAGTTCTCC. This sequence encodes CASSQGLASSVEQFS.

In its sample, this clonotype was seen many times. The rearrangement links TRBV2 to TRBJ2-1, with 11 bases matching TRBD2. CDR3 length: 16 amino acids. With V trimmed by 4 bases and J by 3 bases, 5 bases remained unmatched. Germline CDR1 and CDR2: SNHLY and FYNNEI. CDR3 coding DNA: TGTGCCAGCAGTGTTAGGGGGACTAGCGGCTACAATGAGCAGTTCTTC. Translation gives CASSVRGTSGYNEQFF.

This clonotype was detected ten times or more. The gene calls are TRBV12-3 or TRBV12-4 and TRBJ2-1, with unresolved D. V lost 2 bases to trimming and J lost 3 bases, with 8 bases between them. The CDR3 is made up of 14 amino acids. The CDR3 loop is CASSLTHYYNEQFF. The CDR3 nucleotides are TGTGCCAGCAGTTTAACTCACTACTACAATGAGCAGTTCTTC.

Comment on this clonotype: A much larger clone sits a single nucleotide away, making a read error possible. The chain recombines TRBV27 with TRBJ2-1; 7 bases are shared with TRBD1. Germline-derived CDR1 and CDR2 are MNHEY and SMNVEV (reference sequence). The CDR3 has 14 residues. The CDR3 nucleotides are TGTGCCAGCAGAGTCGGACAGGTCTACAATGAGCAGTCCTTC. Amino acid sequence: CASRVGQVYNEQSF.

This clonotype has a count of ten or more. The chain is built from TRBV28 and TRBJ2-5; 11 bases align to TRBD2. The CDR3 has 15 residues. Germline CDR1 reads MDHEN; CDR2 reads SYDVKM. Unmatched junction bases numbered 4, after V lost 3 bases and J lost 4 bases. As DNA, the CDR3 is TGTGCCAGCAGTTTCGGGCTAGCGGGAGGAGAGACCCAGTACTTC. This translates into CASSFGLAGGETQYF.

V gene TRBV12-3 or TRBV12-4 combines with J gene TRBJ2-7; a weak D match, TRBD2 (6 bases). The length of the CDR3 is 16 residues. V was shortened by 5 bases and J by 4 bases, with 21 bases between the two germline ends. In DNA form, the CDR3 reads TGTGCCAGCAGTCCCCGGGGACTCCCGGGTCCTTACGAGCAGTACTTC. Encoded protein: CASSPRGLPGPYEQYF.

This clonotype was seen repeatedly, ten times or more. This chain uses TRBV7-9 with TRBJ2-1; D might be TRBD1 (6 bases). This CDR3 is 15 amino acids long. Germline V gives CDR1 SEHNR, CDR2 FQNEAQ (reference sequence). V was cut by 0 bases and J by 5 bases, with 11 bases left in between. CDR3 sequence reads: CASSLAGAGDNEQFF. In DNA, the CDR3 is TGTGCCAGCAGCTTAGCGGGAGCAGGGGACAATGAGCAGTTCTTC.

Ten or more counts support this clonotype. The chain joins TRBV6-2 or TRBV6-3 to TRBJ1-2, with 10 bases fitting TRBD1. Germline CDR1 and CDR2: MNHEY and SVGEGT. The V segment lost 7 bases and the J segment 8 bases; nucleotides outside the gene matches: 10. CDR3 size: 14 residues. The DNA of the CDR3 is TGTGCCAGCAAAGGCGGGACAGGGGTAGGGGGCTACACCTTC. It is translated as CASKGGTGVGGYTF.

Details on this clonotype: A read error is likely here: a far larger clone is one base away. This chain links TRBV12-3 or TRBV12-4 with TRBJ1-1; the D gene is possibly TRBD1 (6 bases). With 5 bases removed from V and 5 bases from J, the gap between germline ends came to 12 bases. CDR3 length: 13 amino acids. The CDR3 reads CASSEQGRTEAFF. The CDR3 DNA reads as TGTGCCAGCAGTGAACAGGGAAGGACTGAAGCTTTCTTT.

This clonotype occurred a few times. As DNA, the CDR3 is TGCAGTGCTCAACTTCCGGGACCAGGCAATCAGCCCCAGCATTTT. As protein: CSAQLPGPGNQPQHF. V gene TRBV20-1 combines with J gene TRBJ1-5; weak D call: TRBD1 (5 bases). Trimming pared 5 bases from V and 2 bases from J, leaving 16 bases between. Per germline, CDR1 DFQATT and CDR2 SNEGSKA (reference sequence). The CDR3 loop spans 15 amino acids.

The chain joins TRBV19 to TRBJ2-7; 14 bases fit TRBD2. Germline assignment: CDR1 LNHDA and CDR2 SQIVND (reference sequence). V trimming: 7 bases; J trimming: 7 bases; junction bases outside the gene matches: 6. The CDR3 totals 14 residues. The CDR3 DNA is TGTGCCAGTACCGGGACTAGCGGGAGAGAAGAGCAGTACTTC. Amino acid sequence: CASTGTSGREEQYF.

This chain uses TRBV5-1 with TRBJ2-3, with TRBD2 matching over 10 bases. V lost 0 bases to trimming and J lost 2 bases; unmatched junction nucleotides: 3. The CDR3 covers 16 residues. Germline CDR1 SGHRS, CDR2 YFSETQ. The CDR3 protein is CASSLETSGHTDTQYF. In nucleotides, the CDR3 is TGCGCCAGCAGCTTGGAGACTAGCGGGCACACAGATACGCAGTATTTT.

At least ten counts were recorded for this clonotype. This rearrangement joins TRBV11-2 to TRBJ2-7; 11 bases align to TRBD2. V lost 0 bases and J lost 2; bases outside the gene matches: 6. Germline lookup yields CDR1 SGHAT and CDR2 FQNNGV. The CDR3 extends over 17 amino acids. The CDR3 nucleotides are TGTGCCAGCAGCTTAGAACTGACTAGCGGGGCCACCTACGAGCAGTACTTC. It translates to CASSLELTSGATYEQYF.

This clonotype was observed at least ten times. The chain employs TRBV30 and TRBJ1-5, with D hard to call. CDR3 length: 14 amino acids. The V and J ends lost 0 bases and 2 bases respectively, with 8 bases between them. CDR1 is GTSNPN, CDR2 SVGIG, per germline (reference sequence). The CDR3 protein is CAWSVLGGNQPQHF. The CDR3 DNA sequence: TGTGCCTGGAGTGTACTAGGCGGCAATCAGCCCCAGCATTTT.

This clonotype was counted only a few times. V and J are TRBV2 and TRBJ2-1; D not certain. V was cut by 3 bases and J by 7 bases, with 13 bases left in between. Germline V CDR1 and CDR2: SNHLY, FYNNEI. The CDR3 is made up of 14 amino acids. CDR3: CASSDKRETNEQFF. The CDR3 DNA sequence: TGTGCCAGCAGTGACAAGCGAGAGACAAATGAGCAGTTCTTC.

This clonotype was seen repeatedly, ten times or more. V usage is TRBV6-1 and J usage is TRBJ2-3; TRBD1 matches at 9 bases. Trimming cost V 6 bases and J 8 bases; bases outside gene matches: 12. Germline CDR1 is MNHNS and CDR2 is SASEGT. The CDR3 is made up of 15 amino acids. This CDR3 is CASRPGQGIPSTQYF. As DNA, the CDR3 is TGTGCCAGCAGACCGGGACAGGGTATCCCGAGTACGCAGTATTTT.

CDR3 coding DNA: TGTGCCAGCTCACCACCCGAGGGGGAGCAGTTCTTC. This codes for CASSPPEGEQFF. The J gene is TRBJ2-1, the V gene TRBV18; D is possibly TRBD1 or TRBD2 (5 bases each). V was clipped by 0 bases and J by 10 bases, with 7 bases between them. CDR1 is KGHSH and CDR2 is LQKENI in the germline V gene. This CDR3 is built from 12 residues.

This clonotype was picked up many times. CDR3 DNA sequence: TGTGCCAGCAGCGTAGGAGTAGGGAAGGACACTGAAGCTTTCTTT. This sequence encodes CASSVGVGKDTEAFF. V usage is TRBV9 and J usage is TRBJ1-1; no reliable D call. Per germline, CDR1 SGDLS and CDR2 YYNGEE. V lost 0 bases, J lost 3 bases, and 12 bases lay in between. The CDR3 consists of 15 residues.

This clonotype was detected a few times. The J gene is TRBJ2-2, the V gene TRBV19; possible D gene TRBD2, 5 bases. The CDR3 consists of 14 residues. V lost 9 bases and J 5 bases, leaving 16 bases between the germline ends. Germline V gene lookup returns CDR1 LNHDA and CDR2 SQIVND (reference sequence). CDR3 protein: CASTKVATTGELFF. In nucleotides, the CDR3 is TGTGCCAGCACCAAGGTAGCGACGACCGGGGAGCTGTTTTTT.

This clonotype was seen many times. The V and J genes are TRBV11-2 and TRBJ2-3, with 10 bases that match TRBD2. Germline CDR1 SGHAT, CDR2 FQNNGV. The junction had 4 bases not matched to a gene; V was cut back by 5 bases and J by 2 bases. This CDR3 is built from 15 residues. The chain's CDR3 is CASSLGLAPTDTQYF. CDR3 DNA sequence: TGTGCCAGCAGCCTGGGACTAGCGCCCACAGATACGCAGTATTTT.

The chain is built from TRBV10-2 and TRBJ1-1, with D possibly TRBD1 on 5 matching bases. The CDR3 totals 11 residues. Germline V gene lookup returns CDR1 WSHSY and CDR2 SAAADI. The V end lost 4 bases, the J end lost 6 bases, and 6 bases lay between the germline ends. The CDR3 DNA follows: TGCGCCAGCAGTGCGGGGGCTGAAGCTTTCTTT. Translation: CASSAGAEAFF.

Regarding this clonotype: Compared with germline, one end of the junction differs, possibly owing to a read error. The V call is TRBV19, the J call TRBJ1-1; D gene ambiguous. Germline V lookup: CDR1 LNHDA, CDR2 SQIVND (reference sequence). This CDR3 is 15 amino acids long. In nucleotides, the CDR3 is TGTGCCAGTAGTACTCCAGAGTTACCTCCTACTGAAGCTTCCTTT. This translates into CASSTPELPPTEASF. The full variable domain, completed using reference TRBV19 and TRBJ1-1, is DGGITQSPKYLFRKEGQNVTLSCEQNLNHDAMYWYRQDPGQGLRLIYYSQIVNDFQKGDIAEGYSVSREKKESFPLTVTSAQKNPTAFYLCASSTPELPPTEASFGQGTRLTVV.

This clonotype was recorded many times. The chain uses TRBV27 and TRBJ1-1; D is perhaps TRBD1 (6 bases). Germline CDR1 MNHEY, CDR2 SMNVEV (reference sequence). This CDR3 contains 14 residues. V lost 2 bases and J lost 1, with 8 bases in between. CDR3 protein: CASSLAGANTEAFF. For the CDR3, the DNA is TGTGCCAGCAGTTTAGCAGGGGCGAACACTGAAGCTTTCTTT.